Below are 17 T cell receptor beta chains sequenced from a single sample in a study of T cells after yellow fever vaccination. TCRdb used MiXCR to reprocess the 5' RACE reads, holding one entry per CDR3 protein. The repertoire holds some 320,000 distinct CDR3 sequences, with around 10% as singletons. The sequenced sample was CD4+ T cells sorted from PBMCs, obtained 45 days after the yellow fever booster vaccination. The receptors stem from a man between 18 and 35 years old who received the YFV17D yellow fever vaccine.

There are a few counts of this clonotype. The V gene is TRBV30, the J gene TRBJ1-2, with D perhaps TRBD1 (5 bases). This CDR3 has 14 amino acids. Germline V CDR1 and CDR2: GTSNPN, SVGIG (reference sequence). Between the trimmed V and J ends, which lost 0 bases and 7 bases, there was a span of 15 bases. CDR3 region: CAWSVSTGSSGYTF. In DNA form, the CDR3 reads TGTGCCTGGAGTGTAAGCACAGGTTCATCTGGCTACACCTTC.

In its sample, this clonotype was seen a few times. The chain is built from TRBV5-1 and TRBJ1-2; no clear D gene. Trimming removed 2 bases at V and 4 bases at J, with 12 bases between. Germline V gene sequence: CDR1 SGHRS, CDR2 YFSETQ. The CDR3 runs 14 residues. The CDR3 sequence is CASSFWSDTYGYTF. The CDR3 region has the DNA TGCGCCAGCAGCTTTTGGTCGGATACCTATGGCTACACCTTC.

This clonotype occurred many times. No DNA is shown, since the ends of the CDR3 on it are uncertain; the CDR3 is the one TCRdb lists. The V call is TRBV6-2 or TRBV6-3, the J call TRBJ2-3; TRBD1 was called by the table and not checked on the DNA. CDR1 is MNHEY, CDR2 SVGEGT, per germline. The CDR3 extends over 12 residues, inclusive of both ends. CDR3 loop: CASSFGVGARDF.

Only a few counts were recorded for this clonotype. CDR3 in amino acids: CASSPSGSEREQFF. CDR3 nucleotide sequence: TGTGCCAGCAGCCCGTCAGGGTCTGAGCGGGAGCAGTTCTTC. The chain combines TRBV3-1 with TRBJ2-1, with D perhaps given as TRBD1 or TRBD2 (5 bases each). Germline V CDR1 and CDR2: LGHDT, YNNKEL (reference sequence). This CDR3 has 14 residues. Trimming pared 4 bases from V and 10 bases from J, leaving 17 bases between.

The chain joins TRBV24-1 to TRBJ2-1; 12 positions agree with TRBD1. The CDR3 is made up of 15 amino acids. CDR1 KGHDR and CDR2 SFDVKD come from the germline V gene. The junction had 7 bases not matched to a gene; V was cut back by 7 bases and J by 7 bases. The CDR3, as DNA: TGTGCCACCAGGGGGACAGGGGGCCCCGGTAATGAGCAGTTCTTC. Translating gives CATRGTGGPGNEQFF.

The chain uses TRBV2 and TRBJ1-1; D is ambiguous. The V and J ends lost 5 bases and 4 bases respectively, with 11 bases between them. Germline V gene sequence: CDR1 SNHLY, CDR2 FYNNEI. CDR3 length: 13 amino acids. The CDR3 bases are TGTGCCAGCAGTTACGGTTCGGGCACTGAAGCTTTCTTT. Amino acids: CASSYGSGTEAFF.

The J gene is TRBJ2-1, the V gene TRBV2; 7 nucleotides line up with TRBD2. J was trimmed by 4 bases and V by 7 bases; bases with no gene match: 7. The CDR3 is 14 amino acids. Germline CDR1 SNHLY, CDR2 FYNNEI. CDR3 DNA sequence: TGTGCCAGCATTCGGGGGGACTGGTACAATGAGCAGTTCTTC. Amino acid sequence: CASIRGDWYNEQFF.

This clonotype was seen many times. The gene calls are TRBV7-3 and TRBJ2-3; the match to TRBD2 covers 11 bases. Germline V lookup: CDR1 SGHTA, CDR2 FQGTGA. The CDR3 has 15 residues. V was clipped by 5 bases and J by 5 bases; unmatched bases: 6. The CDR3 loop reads CASSISGGAGDTQYF. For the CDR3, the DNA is TGTGCCAGCAGCATTAGCGGGGGGGCTGGAGATACGCAGTATTTT.

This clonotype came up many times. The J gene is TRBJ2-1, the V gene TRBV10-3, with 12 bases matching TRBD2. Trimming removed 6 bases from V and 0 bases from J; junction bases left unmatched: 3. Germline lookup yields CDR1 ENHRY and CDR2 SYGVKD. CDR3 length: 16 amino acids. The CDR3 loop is CAIRTSGGSSYNEQFF. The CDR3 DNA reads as TGTGCCATCAGGACTAGCGGGGGAAGCTCCTACAATGAGCAGTTCTTC.

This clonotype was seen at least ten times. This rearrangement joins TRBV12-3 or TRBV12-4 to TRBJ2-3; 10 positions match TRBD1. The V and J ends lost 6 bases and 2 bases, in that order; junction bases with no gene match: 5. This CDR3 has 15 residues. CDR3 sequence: CASSAGTGATDTQYF. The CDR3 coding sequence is TGTGCCAGCAGCGCCGGGACAGGGGCCACAGATACGCAGTATTTT.

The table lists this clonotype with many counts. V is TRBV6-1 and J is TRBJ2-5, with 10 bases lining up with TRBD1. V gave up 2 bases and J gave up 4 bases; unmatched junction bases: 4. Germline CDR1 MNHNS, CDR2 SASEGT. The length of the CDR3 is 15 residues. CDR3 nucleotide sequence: TGTGCCAGCAGTGAACCTGGACAGGGGGGAGAGACCCAGTACTTC. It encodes CASSEPGQGGETQYF.

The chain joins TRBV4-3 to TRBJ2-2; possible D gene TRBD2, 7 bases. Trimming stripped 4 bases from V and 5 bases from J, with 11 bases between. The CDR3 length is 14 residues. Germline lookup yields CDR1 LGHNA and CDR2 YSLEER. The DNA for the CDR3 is TGCGCCAGCAGCCGGGGGGGCCTTACCGGGGAGCTGTTTTTT. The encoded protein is CASSRGGLTGELFF.

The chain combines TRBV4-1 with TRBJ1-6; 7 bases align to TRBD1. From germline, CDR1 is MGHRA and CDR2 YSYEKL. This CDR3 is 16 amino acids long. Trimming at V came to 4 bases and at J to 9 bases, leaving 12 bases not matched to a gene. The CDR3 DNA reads TGCGCCAGCAGCCCGCCAGTACAGGGGTTTCGTTCACCCCTCCACTTT. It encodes CASSPPVQGFRSPLHF.

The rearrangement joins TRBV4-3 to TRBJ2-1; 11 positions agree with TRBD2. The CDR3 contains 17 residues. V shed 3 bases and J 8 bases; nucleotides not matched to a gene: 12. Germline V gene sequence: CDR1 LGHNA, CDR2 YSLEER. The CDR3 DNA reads TGCGCCAGCAGCCATGGACTAGCGGGCTATTTGGGGGATGAGCAGTTCTTC. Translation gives CASSHGLAGYLGDEQFF.

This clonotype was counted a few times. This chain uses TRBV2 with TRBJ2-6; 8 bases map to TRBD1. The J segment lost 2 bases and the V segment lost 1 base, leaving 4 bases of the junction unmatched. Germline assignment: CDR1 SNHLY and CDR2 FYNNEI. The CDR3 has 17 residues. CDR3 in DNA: TGTGCCAGCAGTGAAGGACAGGGGCTCCCTGGGGCCAACGTCCTGACTTTC. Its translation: CASSEGQGLPGANVLTF.

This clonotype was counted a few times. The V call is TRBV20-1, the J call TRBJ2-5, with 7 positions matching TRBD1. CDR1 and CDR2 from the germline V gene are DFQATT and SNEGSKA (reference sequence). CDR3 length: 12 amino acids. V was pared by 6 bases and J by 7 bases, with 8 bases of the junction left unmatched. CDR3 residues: CSAPGGVGTQYF. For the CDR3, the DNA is TGCAGTGCCCCAGGGGGAGTGGGGACCCAGTACTTC.

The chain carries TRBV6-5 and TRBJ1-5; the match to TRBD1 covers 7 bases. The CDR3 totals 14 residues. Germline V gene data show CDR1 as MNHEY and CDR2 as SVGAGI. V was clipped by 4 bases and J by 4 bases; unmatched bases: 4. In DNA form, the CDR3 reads TGTGCCAGCAGTTGGGTACAGGGGAATCAGCCCCAGCATTTT. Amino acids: CASSWVQGNQPQHF.